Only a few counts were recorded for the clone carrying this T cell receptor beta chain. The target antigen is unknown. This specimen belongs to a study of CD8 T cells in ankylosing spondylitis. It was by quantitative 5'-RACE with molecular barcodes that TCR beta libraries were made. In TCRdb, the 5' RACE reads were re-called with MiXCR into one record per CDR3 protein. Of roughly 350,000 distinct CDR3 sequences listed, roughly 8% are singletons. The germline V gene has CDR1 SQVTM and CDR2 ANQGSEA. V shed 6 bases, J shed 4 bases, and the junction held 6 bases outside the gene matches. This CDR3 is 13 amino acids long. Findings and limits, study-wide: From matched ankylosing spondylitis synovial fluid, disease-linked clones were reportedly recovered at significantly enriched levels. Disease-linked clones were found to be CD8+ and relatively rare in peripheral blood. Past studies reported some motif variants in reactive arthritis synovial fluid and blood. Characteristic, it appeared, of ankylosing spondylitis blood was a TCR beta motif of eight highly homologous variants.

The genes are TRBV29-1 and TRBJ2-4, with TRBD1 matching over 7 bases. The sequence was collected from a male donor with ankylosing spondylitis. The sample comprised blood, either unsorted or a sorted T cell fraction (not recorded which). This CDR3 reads CSVLQDRKNIQYF. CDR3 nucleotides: TGCAGCGTGCTTCAGGACAGGAAAAACATTCAGTACTTC.